Listed here are 8 T cell receptor beta chains from one sample, sequenced in a study of cytomegalovirus exposure and HLA in healthy donors. Profiling relied on immunoSEQ multiplex PCR, and the TCRdb table lists in-frame clones only, not all of them. The table records 150,000 to 200,000 clones, roughly nine tenths of them present only once. The sample was PBMCs. Source of these receptors: a man aged 25-40 years in good health and CMV-seropositive.

This clone was counted a single time. The chain is built from TRBV25-1 and TRBJ1-6; 9 bases fit TRBD1. CDR1 and CDR2 (germline): MGHDK, SYGVNS. The length of the CDR3 is 13 residues. The V and J ends lost 6 bases and 8 bases, in that order; junction bases with no gene match: 2. The CDR3 sequence is CASRGQGYSPLHF. For the CDR3, the DNA is TGTGCCAGCAGGGGACAGGGCTATTCACCCCTCCACTTT.

This chain links TRBV6-6 with TRBJ2-7, with TRBD1 matching 9 bases. The CDR3 has 14 amino acids. Trimming at V came to 6 bases and at J to 5 bases, leaving 8 bases not matched to a gene. Per germline, CDR1 MNHNY and CDR2 SVGAGI (reference sequence). In DNA, the CDR3 is TGTGCCAGCAGCACCGGGACAGGGTTGGACGAGCAGTACTTC. Encoded protein: CASSTGTGLDEQYF.

This clone appeared a single time. The rearrangement links TRBV6-5 to TRBJ2-5; the D is unclear. V lost 1 base and J 7 bases, leaving 13 bases between the germline ends. This CDR3 is 14 amino acids long. CDR1 and CDR2 from the germline V gene are MNHEY and SVGAGI. CDR3 amino acids: CASSYWGVEGTQYF. CDR3 nucleotide sequence: TGTGCCAGCAGTTACTGGGGTGTGGAAGGGACCCAGTACTTC.

This chain connects TRBV4-1 to TRBJ1-1; D ambiguous. CDR3 size: 17 residues. Germline V gene data show CDR1 as MGHRA and CDR2 as YSYEKL. V gave up 4 bases and J gave up 0 bases, with 18 bases separating them. CDR3: CASSPKTFRNMNTEAFF. CDR3 sequence (DNA): TGCGCCAGCAGCCCCAAGACCTTCAGAAACATGAACACTGAAGCTTTCTTT.

The chain has TRBV7-9 and TRBJ1-4; TRBD1 is a possible D gene (5 bases). The CDR3 contains 14 residues. Germline V lookup: CDR1 SEHNR, CDR2 FQNEAQ (reference sequence). V lost 3 bases, J lost 7 bases, and 12 bases lay in between. DNA for the CDR3: TGTGCCAGCAGCTTTAGCGGGGGGAGTGAAAAACTGTTTTTT. Translating it yields CASSFSGGSEKLFF. The whole variable domain, remainder taken from reference TRBV7-9 and TRBJ1-4, is DTGVSQNPRHKITKRGQNVTFRCDPISEHNRLYWYRQTLGQGPEFLTYFQNEAQLEKSRLLSDRFSAERPKGSFSTLEIQRTEQGDSAMYLCASSFSGGSEKLFFGSGTQLSVL.

Only one count was recorded for this clone. The DNA of the CDR3 is TGTGCCAGCAGCTTGGCCGGCAGAGGGCAAGAGACCCAGTACTTC. This encodes CASSLAGRGQETQYF. The rearrangement joins TRBV5-4 to TRBJ2-5; possible D gene TRBD2, 5 bases. The CDR3 covers 15 residues. Germline CDR1 and CDR2: SGHNT and YYREEE (reference sequence). Trimming stripped 0 bases from V and 2 bases from J, with 11 bases between.

V gene TRBV7-7 combines with J gene TRBJ2-5, with TRBD1 matching over 7 bases. Trimming cost V 5 bases and J 5 bases; bases outside gene matches: 11. Germline values: CDR1 SSHAT, CDR2 FNYEAQ (reference sequence). The length of the CDR3 is 15 residues. Here the CDR3 reads CASSPNPTGVETQYF. The CDR3 coding sequence is TGTGCCAGCAGCCCAAACCCCACAGGGGTCGAGACCCAGTACTTC. The full variable domain, completed using reference TRBV7-7 and TRBJ2-5, is GAGVSQSPRYKVTKRGQDVTLRCDPISSHATLYWYQQALGQGPEFLTYFNYEAQPDKSGLPSDRFSAERPEGSISTLTIQRTEQRDSAMYRCASSPNPTGVETQYFGPGTRLLVL.

V usage is TRBV28 and J usage is TRBJ1-4; D is uncertain. Germline assignment: CDR1 MDHEN and CDR2 SYDVKM. CDR3 length: 17 amino acids. Trimming cost V 5 bases and J 8 bases, with 24 bases left between them. This CDR3 is CASSPVEPFRANEKLFF. The CDR3 DNA follows: TGTGCCAGCAGTCCTGTTGAACCATTCCGAGCCAACGAAAAACTGTTTTTT.